This entry is about one TCR beta chain. Its antigen is as yet unknown. This sample is drawn from a study of CD8 T cells in ankylosing spondylitis. General study points: A subset of motif variants has previously been described in the synovial fluid and blood of reactive arthritis. Significant enrichment of disease-linked clones was reportedly seen in matched ankylosing spondylitis synovial fluid. It appeared that ankylosing spondylitis blood was characterized by a TCR beta motif of several highly homologous variants. CD8+ by phenotype, disease-linked clones were relatively rare in peripheral blood.

The CDR3 runs 13 residues. With 8 bases removed from V and 3 bases from J, the gap between germline ends came to 14 bases. Germline assignment: CDR1 DFQATT and CDR2 SNEGSKA (reference sequence). Quantitative molecular-barcoded 5'-RACE generated the TCR beta libraries. Via MiXCR, TCRdb re-called the 5' RACE reads, giving one row per CDR3 protein. The data contain over 600,000 distinct CDR3 sequences, over 15% of them seen just once; the ten biggest clones take up around 20%. The source material was blood, either unsorted or a sorted T cell fraction (not recorded which). This sequence joins TRBV20-1 and TRBJ2-1; a weak D match, TRBD1 (5 bases). This receptor was obtained from a male donor with ankylosing spondylitis. The CDR3 sequence is CSPWGEDYNEQFF. The CDR3 region has the DNA TGCAGTCCTTGGGGCGAGGACTACAATGAGCAGTTCTTC.